Presented here are 14 T cell receptor beta chains from one specimen sequenced in a study of control samples from healthy donors and cancer patients (dated by TCRdb to about 2020). Libraries came from the immunoSEQ multiplex PCR assay. What TCRdb holds here is the immuneACCESS table cut down to in-frame rearrangements. Part of the clones is not present; checked against another copy, under half of the missing clones reflect an unresolved V gene, and the others are unexplained. In all, the sample holds 57,000 or so clones, and 85% to 90% of those were seen once. Of the sample, less than 7% is held by the ten largest clones. Sequenced sample: PBMCs. These receptors were taken from a man aged 60-69 years with colorectal cancer.

The chain carries TRBV6-6 and TRBJ1-4; D is undetermined. The CDR3 sequence is 14 residues long. The germline V and J ends were trimmed by 7 bases and 2 bases, with 11 bases remaining between them. The germline gives CDR1 MNHNY, CDR2 SVGAGI (reference sequence). The CDR3 here is CASTSGATNEKLFF. Here the CDR3 DNA reads TGTGCCAGCACCTCAGGCGCTACTAATGAAAAACTGTTTTTT.

This sequence joins TRBV3-1 (or the pseudogene TRBV3-2) and TRBJ2-3; unclear D gene. The CDR3 is made up of 15 amino acids. Per germline, CDR1 LGHDT and CDR2 YNNKEL (reference sequence). V lost 1 base and J lost 0, with 8 bases in between. DNA of the CDR3: TGTGCCAGCAGCCAAGGGTCCATTAGCACAGATACGCAGTATTTT. Protein sequence: CASSQGSISTDTQYF.

The V call is TRBV24-1, the J call TRBJ2-1; D remains ambiguous. CDR3 length equals 14 residues. In germline, CDR1 is KGHDR, CDR2 SFDVKD. Trimming stripped 0 bases from V and 7 bases from J, with 9 bases between. CDR3 sequence: CATSDLGPTNEQFF. CDR3 DNA: TGTGCCACCAGTGATTTGGGGCCTACTAATGAGCAGTTCTTC.

The V gene is TRBV7-8, the J gene TRBJ2-7; TRBD2 is a possible D gene (5 bases). The CDR3 loop spans 15 amino acids. V lost 4 bases to trimming and J lost 4 bases, with 17 bases between them. From germline, CDR1 is SGHVS and CDR2 FQNEAQ. CDR3 DNA: TGTGCCAGCAGCTGGGCTGGAGGAACGAAGTACGAGCAGTACTTC. Translated: CASSWAGGTKYEQYF.

V usage is TRBV9 and J usage is TRBJ2-7; 11 nucleotides match TRBD1. The length of the CDR3 is 12 residues. J lost 7 bases, V lost 6 bases, and 3 bases had no gene match. CDR1 and CDR2 from the germline V gene are SGDLS and YYNGEE. DNA for the CDR3: TGTGCCAGCACCGGGACAGGGGGTGAGCAGTACTTC. Protein sequence: CASTGTGGEQYF. Full variable domain (rest looked up from reference TRBV9 and TRBJ2-7): DSGVTQTPKHLITATGQRVTLRCSPRSGDLSVYWYQQSLDQGLQFLIQYYNGEERAKGNILERFSAQQFPDLHSELNLSSLELGDSALYFCASTGTGGEQYFGPGTRLTVT.

The chain employs TRBV11-2 and TRBJ2-7; TRBD1 agrees at 9 bases. V lost 1 base, J lost 3 bases, and 4 bases stayed unmatched. Germline V gene lookup returns CDR1 SGHAT and CDR2 FQNNGV. The CDR3 sequence is 15 residues long. CDR3 DNA sequence: TGTGCCAGCAGCTTAGCCGTGACAGGGGGCTACGAGCAGTACTTC. Translation gives CASSLAVTGGYEQYF.

This clone was recorded once. The rearrangement joins TRBV4-2 to TRBJ2-2, with 9 nucleotides matching TRBD2. There are 15 residues in the CDR3. Germline CDR1 and CDR2: LGHNA and YNFKEQ. After removal of 5 bases from V and 7 bases from J, the junction contained 8 bases not matched to a gene. The CDR3 sequence: CASSIAGGQIGELFF. The CDR3 bases are TGTGCCAGCAGCATCGCGGGGGGGCAAATCGGGGAGCTGTTTTTT.

This chain joins TRBV6-2 or TRBV6-3 and TRBJ2-2; perhaps TRBD2 as D (6 bases). The CDR3 is made up of 13 amino acids. Per the germline V gene, CDR1 is MNHEY and CDR2 is SVGEGT. V was shortened by 0 bases and J by 8 bases, with 7 bases between the two germline ends. CDR3: CASSYSGLGELFF. CDR3 nucleotide sequence: TGTGCCAGCAGTTACTCGGGACTGGGGGAGCTGTTTTTT.

The chain carries TRBV5-1 and TRBJ2-1; D remains unclear. The germline V gene has CDR1 SGHRS and CDR2 YFSETQ. V was clipped by 0 bases and J by 6 bases, with 1 base between them. The CDR3 spans 11 residues. CDR3 sequence: CASSLGNEQFF. CDR3 DNA: TGCGCCAGCAGCTTGGGCAATGAGCAGTTCTTC.

This clone was seen only once. The chain combines TRBV5-6 with TRBJ2-3, with a tentative D call TRBD1 (6 bases). The CDR3 spans 15 residues. CDR1 is SGHDT, CDR2 YYEEEE, per germline. Trimming shortened V by 0 bases and J by 2 bases, and 10 bases separated the two germline ends. The CDR3 DNA follows: TGTGCCAGCAGCTTGGCAGGGGCCTACACAGATACGCAGTATTTT. It is translated as CASSLAGAYTDTQYF.

The chain joins TRBV6-1 to TRBJ1-4; TRBD1 aligns across 7 bases. Per germline, CDR1 MNHNS and CDR2 SASEGT. Trimming took 3 bases from V and 5 from J; bases not matched to a gene: 3. The CDR3 is 14 residues long. CDR3 DNA sequence: TGTGCCAGCAGTGAGGACAGGATAAATGAAAAACTGTTTTTT. Its translation: CASSEDRINEKLFF.

The J gene is TRBJ2-6, the V gene TRBV7-9; no clear D gene. With 1 base removed from V and 4 bases from J, the gap between germline ends came to 11 bases. The CDR3 is made up of 16 amino acids. The germline gives CDR1 SEHNR, CDR2 FQNEAQ (reference sequence). In DNA form, the CDR3 reads TGTGCCAGCAGCTTAGTCAGCTTACCCGGGGCCAACGTCCTGACTTTC. It is translated as CASSLVSLPGANVLTF.

The rearrangement uses TRBV6-6 and TRBJ1-6; perhaps TRBD1 as D (5 bases). This CDR3 has 14 residues. Germline values: CDR1 MNHNY, CDR2 SVGAGI (reference sequence). The V gene lost 1 base and the J gene lost 9 bases, with 10 bases spanning the gap. CDR3 amino acids: CASSYLRQLSPLHF. DNA for the CDR3: TGTGCCAGCAGTTACTTACGACAGCTTTCACCCCTCCACTTT.

The chain recombines TRBV19 with TRBJ2-1; D unresolved. This CDR3 is built from 14 residues. V was shortened by 7 bases and J by 0 bases, with 10 bases between the two germline ends. In germline, CDR1 is LNHDA, CDR2 SQIVND (reference sequence). For the CDR3, the DNA is TGTGCCAGTACCTCAGATAGCTCCTACAATGAGCAGTTCTTC. This translates into CASTSDSSYNEQFF.